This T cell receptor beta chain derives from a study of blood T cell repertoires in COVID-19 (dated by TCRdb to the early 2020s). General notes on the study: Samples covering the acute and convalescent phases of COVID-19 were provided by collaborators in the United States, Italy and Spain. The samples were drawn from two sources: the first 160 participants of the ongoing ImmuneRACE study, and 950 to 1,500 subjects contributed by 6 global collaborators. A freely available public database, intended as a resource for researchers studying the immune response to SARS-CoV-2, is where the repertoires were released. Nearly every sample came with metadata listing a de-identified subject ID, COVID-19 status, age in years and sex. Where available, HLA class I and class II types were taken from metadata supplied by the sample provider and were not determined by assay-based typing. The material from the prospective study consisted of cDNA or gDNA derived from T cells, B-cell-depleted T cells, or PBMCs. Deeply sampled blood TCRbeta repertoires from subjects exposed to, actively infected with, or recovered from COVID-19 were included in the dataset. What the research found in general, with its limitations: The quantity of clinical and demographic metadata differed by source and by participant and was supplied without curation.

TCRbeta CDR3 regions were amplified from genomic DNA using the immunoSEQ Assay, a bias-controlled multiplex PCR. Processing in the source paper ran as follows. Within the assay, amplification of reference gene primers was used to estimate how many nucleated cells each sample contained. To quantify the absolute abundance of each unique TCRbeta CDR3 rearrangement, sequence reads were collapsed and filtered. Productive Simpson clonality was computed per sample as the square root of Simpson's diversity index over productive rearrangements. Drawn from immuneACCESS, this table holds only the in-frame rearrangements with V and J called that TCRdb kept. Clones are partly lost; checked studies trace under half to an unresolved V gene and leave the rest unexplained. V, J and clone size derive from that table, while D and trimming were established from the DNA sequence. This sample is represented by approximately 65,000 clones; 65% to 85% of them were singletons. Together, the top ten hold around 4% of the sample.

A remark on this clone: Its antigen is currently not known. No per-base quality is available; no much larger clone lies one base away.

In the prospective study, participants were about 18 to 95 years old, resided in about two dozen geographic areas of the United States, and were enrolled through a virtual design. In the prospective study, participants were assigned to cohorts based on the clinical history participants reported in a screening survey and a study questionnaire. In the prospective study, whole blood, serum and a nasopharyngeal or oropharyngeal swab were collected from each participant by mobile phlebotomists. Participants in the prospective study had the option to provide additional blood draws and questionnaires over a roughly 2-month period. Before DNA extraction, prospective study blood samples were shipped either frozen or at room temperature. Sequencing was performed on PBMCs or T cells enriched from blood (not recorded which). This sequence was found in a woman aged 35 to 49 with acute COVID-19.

The DNA sequence follows: TGTGCCAGCAGCTTAGGCGGTGGCCCGCAGATCTATGGCTACACCTTC. Translation gives CASSLGGGPQIYGYTF. The V and J genes are TRBV7-8 and TRBJ1-2, with the identity of the D gene unclear. The germline V gene specifies SGHVS as CDR1 and FQNEAQ as CDR2. V and J lose 1 base and 4 bases, and a span of 16 bases separates them. The CDR3 measures 16 amino acids from cysteine to phenylalanine. CDR3 DNA only is kept here, 48 bases in frame from base 1.